This T cell receptor beta chain was recovered during a study of glioma-infiltrating T cells. Many counts were recorded for this clonotype. The CDR3 has 13 amino acids. The V end lost 4 bases, the J end lost 2 bases, and 9 bases lay between the germline ends. The germline V gene has CDR1 MNHEY and CDR2 SMNVEV (reference sequence). Using RNA template, CDR3s of TCR alpha and beta were amplified with iRepertoire arm-PCR. Using its own MiXCR run on the multiplex PCR reads, TCRdb lists one record per CDR3 protein. The table lists 400,000 or so distinct CDR3 sequences, more than 35% of them singletons. The source material was glioma tissue, nonneoplastic brain tissue, or PBMCs (not recorded which). The J gene is TRBJ2-7, the V gene TRBV27; D uncertain. This clonotype originated in a human donor with low-grade glioma or glioblastoma, undergoing nonglioma brain surgery, or in good health (not recorded which). The CDR3 DNA sequence: TGTGCCAGCAGTTCCCTAATAACCTACGAGCAGTACTTC. Translation gives CASSSLITYEQYF.